The entry that follows covers one T cell receptor (beta chain) sequence. These data belong to a study of CD4+ T cells in melanoma. Sequencing was performed with immunoSEQ multiplex PCR; in TCRdb, only in-frame clones are kept and a portion is missing. The data contain around 100,000 clones, approximately 92% of them singletons. The CDR3 has 15 residues. Trimming pared 0 bases from V and 5 bases from J, leaving 14 bases between. Germline CDR1 is SGHKS and CDR2 is YYEKEE (reference sequence). V and J are TRBV5-5 and TRBJ1-2; D is uncertain. Material: peripheral blood. The sequence was collected from a human donor with melanoma. The CDR3 DNA reads TGTGCCAGCAGCTTGGCCCTGGGGTTGGATTATGGCTACACCTTC. Protein sequence: CASSLALGLDYGYTF.